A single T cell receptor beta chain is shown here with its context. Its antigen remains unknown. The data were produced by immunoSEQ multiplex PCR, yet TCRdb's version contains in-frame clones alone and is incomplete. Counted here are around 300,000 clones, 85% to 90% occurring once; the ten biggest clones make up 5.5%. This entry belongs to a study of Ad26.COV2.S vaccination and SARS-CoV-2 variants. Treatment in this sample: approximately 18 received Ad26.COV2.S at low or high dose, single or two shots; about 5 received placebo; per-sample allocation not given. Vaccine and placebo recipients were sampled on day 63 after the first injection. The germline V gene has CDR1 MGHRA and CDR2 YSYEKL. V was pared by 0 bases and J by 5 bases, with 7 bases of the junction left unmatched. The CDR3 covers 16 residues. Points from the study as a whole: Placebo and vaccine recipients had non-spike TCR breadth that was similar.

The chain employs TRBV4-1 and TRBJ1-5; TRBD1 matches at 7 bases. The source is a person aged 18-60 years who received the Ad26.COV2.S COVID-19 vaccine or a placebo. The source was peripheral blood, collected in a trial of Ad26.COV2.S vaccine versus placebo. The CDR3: CASSQDDREGDQPQHF. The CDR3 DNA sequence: TGCGCCAGCAGCCAAGACGACAGGGAGGGCGATCAGCCCCAGCATTTT.